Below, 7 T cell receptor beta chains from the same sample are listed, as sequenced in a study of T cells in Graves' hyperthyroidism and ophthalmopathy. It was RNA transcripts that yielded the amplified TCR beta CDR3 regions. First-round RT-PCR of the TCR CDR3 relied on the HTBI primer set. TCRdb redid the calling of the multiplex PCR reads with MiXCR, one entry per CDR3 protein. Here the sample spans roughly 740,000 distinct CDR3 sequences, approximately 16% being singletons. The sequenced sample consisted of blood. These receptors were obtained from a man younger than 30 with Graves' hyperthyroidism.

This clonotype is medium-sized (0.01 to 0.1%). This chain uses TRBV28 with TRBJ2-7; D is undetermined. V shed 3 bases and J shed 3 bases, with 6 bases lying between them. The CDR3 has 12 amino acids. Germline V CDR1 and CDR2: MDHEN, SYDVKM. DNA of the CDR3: TGTGCCAGCAGTTTTCAGAACTACGAGCAGTACTTC. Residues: CASSFQNYEQYF.

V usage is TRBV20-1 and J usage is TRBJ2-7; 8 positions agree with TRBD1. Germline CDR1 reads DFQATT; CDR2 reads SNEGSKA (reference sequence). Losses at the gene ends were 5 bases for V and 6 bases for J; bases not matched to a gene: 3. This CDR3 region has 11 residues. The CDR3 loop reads CSAQTGAEQYF. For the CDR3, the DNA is TGCAGTGCTCAGACAGGGGCCGAGCAGTACTTC.

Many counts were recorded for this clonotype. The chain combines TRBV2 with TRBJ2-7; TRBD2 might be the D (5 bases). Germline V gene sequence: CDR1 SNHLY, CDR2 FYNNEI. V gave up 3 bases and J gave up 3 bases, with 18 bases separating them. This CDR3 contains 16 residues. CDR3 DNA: TGTGCCAGCAGTGAGGGAAGGACTTCCGCCGGCTACGAGCAGTACTTC. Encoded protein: CASSEGRTSAGYEQYF.

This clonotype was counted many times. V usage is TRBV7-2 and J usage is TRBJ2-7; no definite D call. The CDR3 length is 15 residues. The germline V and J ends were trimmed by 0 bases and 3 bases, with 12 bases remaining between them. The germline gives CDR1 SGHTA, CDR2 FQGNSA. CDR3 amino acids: CASSLAQSSIYEQYF. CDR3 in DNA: TGTGCCAGCAGCTTAGCGCAGAGTTCTATCTACGAGCAGTACTTC.

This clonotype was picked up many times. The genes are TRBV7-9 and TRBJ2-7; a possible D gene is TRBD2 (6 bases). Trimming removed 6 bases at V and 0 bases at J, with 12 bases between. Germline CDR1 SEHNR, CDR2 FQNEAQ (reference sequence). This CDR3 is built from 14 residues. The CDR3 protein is CASSLEGSSYEQYF. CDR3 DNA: TGTGCCAGCAGTTTGGAGGGTTCCTCCTACGAGCAGTACTTC.

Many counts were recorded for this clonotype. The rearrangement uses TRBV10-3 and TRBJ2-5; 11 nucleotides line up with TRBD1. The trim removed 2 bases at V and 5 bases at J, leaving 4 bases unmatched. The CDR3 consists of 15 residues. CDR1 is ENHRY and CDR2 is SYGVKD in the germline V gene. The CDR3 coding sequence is TGTGCCATCAGTGAGAGGGACAGGGGGGTGGAGACCCAGTACTTC. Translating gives CAISERDRGVETQYF.

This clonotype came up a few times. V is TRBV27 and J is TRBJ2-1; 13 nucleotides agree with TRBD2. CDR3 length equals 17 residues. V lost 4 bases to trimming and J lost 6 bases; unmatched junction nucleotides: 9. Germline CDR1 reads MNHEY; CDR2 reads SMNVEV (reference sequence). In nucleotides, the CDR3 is TGTGCCAGCAGTTATATGGGACTAGCGGGATTTAGCAATGAGCAGTTCTTC. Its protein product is CASSYMGLAGFSNEQFF.